This T cell receptor beta chain was sequenced during a study of blood T cell repertoires in COVID-19. At the level of the study: Whether acute or convalescent, the COVID-19 samples came from the United States, Italy and Spain. T cells, B-cell-depleted T cells, or PBMCs provided the cDNA or gDNA that served as material.

Original analysis: Estimation of nucleated cell counts relied on the amplification of reference gene primers. Generated by immunoSEQ multiplex PCR, the TCRdb table keeps only in-frame clones and is missing some. V and J calls and clone size are those listed in that table; D and trimming were worked out from the DNA. The sample has 200,000 to 300,000 clones; roughly nine tenths are singletons. V gave up 0 bases and J gave up 4 bases; unmatched junction bases: 5. The CDR3 extends over 17 amino acids. Germline loops: CDR1 MNHEY, CDR2 SMNVEV (reference sequence). The sample was peripheral blood. The chain links TRBV27 to TRBJ2-5; 13 bases line up with TRBD2. This TCR came from a man in his sixties who had recovered from COVID-19. CDR3 DNA: TGTGCCAGCAGTTTATCGTTACTAGCGGGGGGGAGAGAGACCCAGTACTTC. It encodes CASSLSLLAGGRETQYF.